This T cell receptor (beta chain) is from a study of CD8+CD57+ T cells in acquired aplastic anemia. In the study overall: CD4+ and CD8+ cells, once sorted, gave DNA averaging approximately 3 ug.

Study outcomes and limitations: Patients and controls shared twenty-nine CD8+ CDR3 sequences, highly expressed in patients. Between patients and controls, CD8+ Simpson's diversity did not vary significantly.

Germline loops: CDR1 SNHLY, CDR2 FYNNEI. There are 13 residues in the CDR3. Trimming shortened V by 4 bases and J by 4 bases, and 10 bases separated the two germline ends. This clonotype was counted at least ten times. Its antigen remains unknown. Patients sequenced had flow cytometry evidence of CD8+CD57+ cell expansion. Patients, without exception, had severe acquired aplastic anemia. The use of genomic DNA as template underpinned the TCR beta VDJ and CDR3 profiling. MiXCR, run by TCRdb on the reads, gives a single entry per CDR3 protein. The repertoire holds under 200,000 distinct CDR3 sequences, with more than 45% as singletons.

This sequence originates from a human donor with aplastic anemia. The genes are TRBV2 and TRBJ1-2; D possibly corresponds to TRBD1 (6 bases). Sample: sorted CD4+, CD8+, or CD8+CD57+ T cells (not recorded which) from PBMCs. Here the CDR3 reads CASSVGGPYGYTF. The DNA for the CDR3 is TGTGCCAGCAGTGTTGGGGGGCCCTATGGCTACACCTTC.